What follows is one T cell receptor (beta chain) and its context. Assay used: immunoSEQ multiplex PCR; TCRdb lists only in-frame clones, some missing. The repertoire holds fewer than 85,000 clones, roughly nine tenths seen once, with roughly 5% in the top ten. Trimming removed 5 bases from V and 3 bases from J, with 14 bases in between. The CDR3 has 15 residues. The V gene's germline CDR1 is MNHNS and CDR2 SASEGT. The sample belongs to a study of resident and recirculating memory T cells in vitiligo. Study at large: Epidermis came from shave biopsies of lesional and nonlesional sites, plus PBMCs.

This chain links TRBV6-1 with TRBJ1-5; tentative D call: TRBD1 (5 bases). The TCR originated in a male donor with vitiligo. Sequenced: blood. CDR3 amino acids: CASSLHRQTNQPQHF. CDR3 in DNA: TGTGCCAGCAGTCTACACAGACAGACCAATCAGCCCCAGCATTTT.